Listed below are T cell receptor beta chains from one sample, sequenced in a study of T cell repertoires in cytomegalovirus infection. Which antigens these TCRs recognize remains unknown. TCRdb reprocessed the reads via MiXCR and lists one record per CDR3 protein. The table shows about 60,000 distinct CDR3 sequences, with about 33% occurring only once. The sample taken for sequencing was PBMCs, sequenced either directly or after in vitro stimulation (not recorded which). These receptors all come from a human donor in good health (CMV status not recorded). Some clones in this sample may be carry-over from other donors' samples. Each CDR3 is given with its conserved first and last residue. The D gene is left open where the match is weak. Some rows mark clone size as missing; the rest say once, few, many or name a class of expanded clone.

J: TRBJ1-1
D: -
V: TRBV7-6
size: many
DNA: TGTGCCAGCAGCCCGACCCGTTCCCTAGAGATGAACACTGAAGCTTTCTTT
CDR3: CASSPTRSLEMNTEAFF

J: TRBJ2-5
D: TRBD1
V: TRBV28
size: -
DNA: TGTGCCAGCAGTCATTCCCCGGGACAGTTGACCCAGTACTTC
CDR3: CASSHSPGQLTQYF

J: TRBJ1-3
D: TRBD1
V: TRBV12-3/TRBV12-4
size: -
DNA: TGTGCCAGCAACAACAGGGGGACTGGAAACACCATATATTTT
CDR3: CASNNRGTGNTIYF

J: TRBJ2-1
D: TRBD2
V: TRBV9
size: -
DNA: TGTGCCAGCAGCGCCCGCGCGAGCGGGAGAAGTGAGCAGTTCTTC
CDR3: CASSARASGRSEQFF

J: TRBJ2-7
D: -
V: TRBV7-9
size: many
DNA: TGTGCCAGCAGCTCCCCGGGACTGACCGGCATGCAGTACTTC
CDR3: CASSSPGLTGMQYF

J: TRBJ2-3
D: TRBD2
V: TRBV10-3
size: few
DNA: TGTGCCATCAGTGAAGTAGGTACACTAGCGGGCACAGATACGCAGTATTTT
CDR3: CAISEVGTLAGTDTQYF

J: TRBJ2-7
D: TRBD2
V: TRBV20-1
size: once
DNA: TGCAGTGCTAGGATTAGCGGGGCCCGACCGGGGGAGCAGTACTTC
CDR3: CSARISGARPGEQYF

J: TRBJ2-7
D: -
V: TRBV7-9
size: -
DNA: TGTGCCAGCAGCTCTGGGGCTGCCTACGAGCAGTACTTC
CDR3: CASSSGAAYEQYF

J: TRBJ2-3
D: -
V: TRBV28
size: few
DNA: TGTGCCAGCAGCCCACCTGCGGGGAACACAGATACGCAGTATTTT
CDR3: CASSPPAGNTDTQYF

J: TRBJ2-4
D: -
V: TRBV7-6
size: -
DNA: TGTGCCAGCAGCTCTAAGCCCCCTTGGGTGGAAGCCAAAAACATTCAGTACTTC
CDR3: CASSSKPPWVEAKNIQYF

J: TRBJ2-1
D: -
V: TRBV19
size: -
DNA: TGTGCCAGTAGTATTGGCACATCGGGGGCCAATGAGCAGTTCTTC
CDR3: CASSIGTSGANEQFF

J: TRBJ1-2
D: -
V: TRBV27
size: -
DNA: TGTGCCAGCAGTTTAAAGAGAAGGGCGAACTACAACTATGGCTACACCTTC
CDR3: CASSLKRRANYNYGYTF

J: TRBJ2-7
D: -
V: TRBV27
size: few
DNA: TGTGCCAGCAGCTCTTTGGGCCGCCACGAGCAGTACTTC
CDR3: CASSSLGRHEQYF

J: TRBJ1-3
D: -
V: TRBV4-3
size: -
DNA: TGCGCCAGCAGCCAAGTGCCGGGGGCGGGAAACACCATATATTTT
CDR3: CASSQVPGAGNTIYF

J: TRBJ2-7
D: -
V: TRBV7-6
size: -
DNA: TGTGCCAGCAGCGGGTCTTCCTACGAGCAGTACTTC
CDR3: CASSGSSYEQYF

J: TRBJ1-3
D: -
V: TRBV5-6
size: once
DNA: TGTGCCAGCAGCTTAGGGCAAACACCTCTGCGAAACACCATATATTTT
CDR3: CASSLGQTPLRNTIYF

J: TRBJ1-1
D: TRBD1
V: TRBV19
size: -
DNA: TGTGCCAGTAGTAGAGGGGGACACAGGGGCACTGAAGCTTTCTTT
CDR3: CASSRGGHRGTEAFF

J: TRBJ1-4
D: -
V: TRBV19
size: few
DNA: TGTGCCAGTAGTATAAGGCCACAACCTGCAACTAATGAAAAACTGTTTTTT
CDR3: CASSIRPQPATNEKLFF

J: TRBJ2-4
D: -
V: TRBV5-6
size: -
DNA: TGTGCCAGCAGCTTGACCCCCAATTGGGACATTCAGTACTTC
CDR3: CASSLTPNWDIQYF

J: TRBJ1-1
D: -
V: TRBV7-2
size: -
DNA: TGTGCCAGCAGCTTAGCGGTAGTCATGAACACTGAAGCTTTCTTT
CDR3: CASSLAVVMNTEAFF

J: TRBJ1-5
D: -
V: TRBV28
size: -
DNA: TGTGCCAGCAGTCTAAAGGGTGCCCAGCATTTT
CDR3: CASSLKGAQHF

J: TRBJ2-3
D: TRBD2
V: TRBV4-1
size: -
DNA: TGCGCCAGCAGCCAACGACTAGCGGGGGGCATCACAGATACGCAGTATTTT
CDR3: CASSQRLAGGITDTQYF

J: TRBJ1-6
D: -
V: TRBV11-2
size: -
DNA: TGTGCCAGCAGCTTAGCGGGACCGGGTGGAGTCACCCTCCACTTT
CDR3: CASSLAGPGGVTLHF

J: TRBJ1-2
D: TRBD1
V: TRBV19
size: few
DNA: TGTGCCAGCCGTCCAGGGACAGGGGGCTACACCTTC
CDR3: CASRPGTGGYTF

J: TRBJ2-1
D: TRBD1
V: TRBV19
size: -
DNA: TGTGCCAGTAGTATGGGACAGAACAATGAGCAGTTCTTC
CDR3: CASSMGQNNEQFF

J: TRBJ2-1
D: TRBD2
V: TRBV7-2
size: many
DNA: TGTGCCAGCAGCTCCCCTCCAGCGGGAAGCTCCTACAATGAGCAGTTCTTC
CDR3: CASSSPPAGSSYNEQFF

J: TRBJ2-5
D: -
V: TRBV7-8
size: few
DNA: TGTGCCAGCAGCTTAATGCAGGGGGGTCAAGAGACCCAGTACTTC
CDR3: CASSLMQGGQETQYF

J: TRBJ2-3
D: -
V: TRBV28
size: -
DNA: TGTGCCAGCAGTTCACTCGGGACACAACCTGACTACACAGATACGCAGTATTTT
CDR3: CASSSLGTQPDYTDTQYF

J: TRBJ1-1
D: TRBD1
V: TRBV7-2
size: many
DNA: TGTGCCAGCAGCTTACTACAAATCGGACAGGGGAGAGCTTTCTTT
CDR3: CASSLLQIGQGRAFF